The entry below describes one T cell receptor (beta chain). This entry comes from a study of blood T cell repertoires in COVID-19. TCRdb's copy holds only in-frame clones and misses some; the assay was immunoSEQ multiplex PCR. Of 200,000 to 250,000 clones in the sample, around 80% were seen once. The CDR3 spans 15 residues. V was pared by 4 bases and J by 4 bases, with 17 bases between. Germline CDR1 MNHEY, CDR2 SVGAGI. This receptor was taken from a middle-aged woman with acute or convalescent COVID-19. The chain carries TRBV6-5 and TRBJ2-7; a weak D match, TRBD2 (6 bases). Sequencing used peripheral blood. This CDR3 is CASSFGSGETYEQYF. The CDR3 DNA is TGTGCCAGCAGTTTCGGTAGCGGAGAAACTTACGAGCAGTACTTC.